This TCR beta chain was recorded in a study of Graves' ophthalmopathy and Graves' hyperthyroidism. Whole-study results and caveats: In blood appeared most of the expanded thyroid clonotypes whose frequency exceeded 0.001. With just over 70% sensitivity and approximately 72% specificity, the model predicted ophthalmopathy progression.

Investigators amplified TCR beta CDR3 regions from RNA transcripts. First-round RT-PCR with HTBI primers preceded a second-round multiplex PCR. TCRdb ran MiXCR on the multiplex PCR reads and lists one entry per CDR3 protein. The data contain about 1.1 million distinct CDR3 sequences, around a third of them seen just once; the ten biggest clones take up approximately 10%. Germline loops: CDR1 SEHNR, CDR2 FQNEAQ (reference sequence). Trimming cost V 11 bases and J 7 bases; bases outside gene matches: 12. The CDR3 sequence is 13 residues long. A word on this clonotype: The antigen remains undetermined.

The sample comprised peripheral blood or thyroid tissue (not recorded which). V and J are TRBV7-9 and TRBJ2-7, with TRBD2 matching 9 bases. The receptor was isolated from an adult man with Graves' hyperthyroidism. CDR3 nucleotide sequence: TGTGCCTGGCACCTAGCGGGATCCGGGGAGCAGTACTTC. Its translation is CAWHLAGSGEQYF.